This TCR beta chain was sequenced for a study of T cell repertoires in cytomegalovirus infection. V lost 3 bases and J 4 bases, leaving 10 bases between the germline ends. Looked up from germline, CDR1 is ENHRY and CDR2 is SYGVKD. This CDR3 is built from 14 residues. TCRdb ran MiXCR on the reads and lists one entry per CDR3 protein. The sample carries some 700,000 distinct CDR3 sequences, approximately 34% recorded once. The sample consisted of PBMCs. This rearrangement joins TRBV10-3 to TRBJ2-1; maybe TRBD2 (6 bases). This TCR was sampled from a human donor in good health (CMV status not recorded). Some clones in this sample may be carry-over from other donors' samples. The CDR3 DNA reads TGTGCCATCAGTGACCCTGGGGGGTACAATGAGCAGTTCTTC. Protein: CAISDPGGYNEQFF.